This TCR beta chain came from a study of CXCR3-negative and CXCR3-positive naive CD8 T cells. Broader study findings: Hydrophobicity was higher for TRB CDR3s found in CXCR3-positive naive cells than in CXCR3-negative naive cells. Both naive subsets had comparably high diversity; memory CD8+ cells much lower. Upon cryopreservation, CXCR3 expression partially decreased, and most assays used fresh PBMCs.

This CDR3 contains 14 residues. Germline V gene sequence: CDR1 GTSNPN, CDR2 SVGIG (reference sequence). UMI-tagged TRB cDNA libraries were built via 5' RACE. From its re-call of the 5' RACE reads, TCRdb lists each CDR3 protein once, without DNA. The repertoire table contains 95,000 to 100,000 distinct CDR3 sequences. About this clonotype itself: The antigen is unknown.

V and J are TRBV30 and TRBJ2-7; TCRdb reports TRBD1, a call that lacks DNA to check it against. The sequenced material came from naive CXCR3+ CD8+ T cells from blood. The subset was: CD45RO-CCR7+CD27+CD95- naive CD8+ T cells expressing CXCR3 (TNR3+). This clonotype originated in a human donor in good health. Some clones in this sample may be carry-over from other donors' samples. This CDR3 reads CAWSGGQGILEQYF.